A selection of T cell receptor beta chains follows, all from one sample in a study of shared clonotypes between healthy human individuals. The assay was immunoSEQ multiplex PCR, and TCRdb's table has in-frame clones only and misses some. The table includes about a million clones, approximately 80% detected once. The sequenced material came from memory CD4+ T cells sorted from blood. Receptor source: a man aged 18 to 30 in good health. Each CDR3 is given with its conserved first and last residue. The D gene is left open where the match is weak. Clone size is shown for a subset of rows, as once, few, many or a class of expanded clone.

abundance	v_gene	d_gene	j_gene	CDR3aa	CDR3nt
.	TRBV30	.	TRBJ2-3	CAWSHTRDTQYF	TGTGCCTGGAGCCATACCCGGGATACGCAGTATTTT
many	TRBV4-1	.	TRBJ1-4	CASSQQQPVGATNEKLFF	TGCGCCAGCAGCCAACAACAACCCGTGGGTGCAACTAATGAAAAACTGTTTTTT
.	TRBV30	TRBD1	TRBJ2-4	CASAPDRENIQYF	TGTGCCTCGGCGCCGGACAGGGAAAACATTCAGTACTTC
.	TRBV5-1	.	TRBJ2-5	CASSKAGYSGAQETQYF	TGCGCCAGCAGCAAAGCCGGATATTCGGGAGCCCAAGAGACCCAGTACTTC
.	TRBV7-2	TRBD2	TRBJ2-3	CASSPRVAGGSDTQYF	TGTGCCAGCAGCCCTCGTGTAGCGGGAGGTTCAGATACGCAGTATTTT
.	TRBV10-3	.	TRBJ1-6	CAISEGGPSYNSPLHF	TGTGCCATCAGTGAGGGGGGACCTAGCTATAATTCACCCCTCCACTTT
few	TRBV13	.	TRBJ2-1	CASSLAGNAVQGEQFF	TGTGCCAGCAGCTTAGCAGGCAACGCTGTACAAGGTGAGCAGTTCTTC
.	TRBV7-2	.	TRBJ1-4	CASSLDQSGSNEKLFF	TGTGCCAGCAGCCTCGACCAGTCAGGGTCTAATGAAAAACTGTTTTTT
.	TRBV6-1	TRBD1	TRBJ2-5	CASSEAVGTGGETQYF	TGTGCCAGCAGTGAAGCTGTTGGGACAGGGGGAGAGACCCAGTACTTC
.	TRBV7-2	.	TRBJ2-5	CASSAFGPQETQYF	TGTGCCAGCAGCGCCTTCGGGCCTCAAGAGACCCAGTACTTC